This TCR beta chain was obtained from a study of cytomegalovirus exposure and HLA in healthy donors. Findings of the study overall: Rare sequences made up most TCRs, while some public TCRs were found in many donors.

Generated by immunoSEQ multiplex PCR, the TCRdb table keeps only in-frame clones and is missing some. The table lists 130,000 to 150,000 clones, 85% to 90% of them singletons. Germline lookup yields CDR1 LGHNA and CDR2 YSLEER. There are 15 residues in the CDR3. V was trimmed by 0 bases and J by 6 bases, leaving 13 bases between them. On this clone itself: Its target is not known.

V usage is TRBV4-3 and J usage is TRBJ2-3; D perhaps matches TRBD2 (6 bases). What was sequenced was PBMCs. The sequence derives from a woman younger than 30 in good health and CMV-seropositive. CDR3 nucleotide sequence: TGCGCCAGCAGCCAAGACGGAGGGCGGTCGGATACGCAGTATTTT. Protein sequence: CASSQDGGRSDTQYF.